This TCR beta chain was identified in a study of blood T cell repertoires in COVID-19. Across the study: The analysed material was cDNA or gDNA that came from T cells, B-cell-depleted T cells, or PBMCs.

Trimming pared 0 bases from V and 1 base from J, leaving 6 bases between. The CDR3 sequence is 14 residues long. CDR1 and CDR2 from the germline V gene are MNHNS and SASEGT. TCRdb keeps only in-frame clones here, not all; method: immunoSEQ multiplex PCR. The sample consists of a few hundred thousand clones, around 85% of them appearing once. The clonotype was recovered from a young woman who had recovered from COVID-19. Material for sequencing was PBMCs or T cells enriched from blood (not recorded which). This chain uses TRBV6-1 with TRBJ2-5; maybe TRBD1 (6 bases). The CDR3 region is CASSEATGQETQYF. For the CDR3, the DNA is TGTGCCAGCAGTGAAGCGACAGGCCAAGAGACCCAGTACTTC.